This entry lists 8 T cell receptor beta chains sequenced from one sample in a study of pediatric ulcerative colitis. The rectum was sampled with one to two pinch biopsies at colonoscopy. Using immunoSEQ multiplex PCR, the repertoire was profiled, and TCRdb retains in-frame clones only, with some absent. The table has about 15,000 clones, just under 75% seen once. Sequences were obtained from gut tissue. All receptors come from a girl under 18 with moderate ulcerative colitis.

This chain joins TRBV7-3 and TRBJ2-1; 9 bases are shared with TRBD1. This CDR3 has 12 residues. Trimming at V came to 5 bases and at J to 13 bases, leaving 6 bases not matched to a gene. Looked up from germline, CDR1 is SGHTA and CDR2 is FQGTGA. This CDR3 reads CASSPGQGRQFF. For the CDR3, the DNA is TGTGCCAGCAGCCCGGGACAGGGACGACAGTTCTTC.

This sequence joins TRBV10-2 and TRBJ2-1, with 7 bases fitting TRBD2. CDR3 length: 14 amino acids. J gave up 8 bases and V 0 bases, and 4 bases lay outside the gene matches. Germline lookup yields CDR1 WSHSY and CDR2 SAAADI. The CDR3 coding sequence is TGCGCCAGCAGTGAGTCCGGACTAGGCTATGAGCAGTTCTTC. This sequence encodes CASSESGLGYEQFF.

V gene TRBV5-1 combines with J gene TRBJ1-3, with 8 bases aligning to TRBD1. J was trimmed by 8 bases and V by 4 bases; bases with no gene match: 14. This CDR3 contains 16 residues. Germline V gene sequence: CDR1 SGHRS, CDR2 YFSETQ. CDR3 sequence: CASSTQGGTREDTIYF. Written as DNA, the CDR3 is TGCGCCAGCAGCACACAGGGGGGTACTAGGGAAGACACCATATATTTT. Looking up the rest from reference TRBV5-1 and TRBJ1-3 gives the full variable domain: KAGVTQTPRYLIKTRGQQVTLSCSPISGHRSVSWYQQTPGQGLQFLFEYFSETQRNKGNFPGRFSGRQFSNSRSEMNVSTLELGDSALYLCASSTQGGTREDTIYFGEGSWLTVV.

The J gene is TRBJ1-4, the V gene TRBV27, with 7 nucleotides matching TRBD1. CDR3 length: 13 amino acids. From germline, CDR1 is MNHEY and CDR2 SMNVEV (reference sequence). The J segment lost 5 bases and the V segment lost 7 bases, leaving 4 bases of the junction unmatched. As DNA, the CDR3 is TGTGCCAGCAAACAGGGGTGGAATGAAAAACTGTTTTTT. Translating it yields CASKQGWNEKLFF.

This clone was counted between two and nine times. The rearrangement links TRBV5-4 to TRBJ2-2; no firm D call. Trimming shortened V by 4 bases and J by 0 bases, and 7 bases separated the two germline ends. There are 14 residues in the CDR3. The V gene's germline CDR1 is SGHNT and CDR2 YYREEE (reference sequence). The CDR3 reads CASSPLTNTGELFF. The DNA of the CDR3 is TGTGCCAGCAGCCCATTAACGAACACCGGGGAGCTGTTTTTT.

This clone was counted a few times. The chain joins TRBV7-9 to TRBJ1-5; 7 bases fit TRBD1. The V gene's germline CDR1 is SEHNR and CDR2 FQNEAQ (reference sequence). The CDR3 is 13 amino acids. With 1 base clipped from V and 6 bases from J, the junction kept 0 bases outside the gene matches. The DNA for the CDR3 is TGTGCCAGCAGCTTAGGACAGGGTCAGCCCCAGCATTTT. Encoded protein: CASSLGQGQPQHF.

The genes are TRBV4-1 and TRBJ1-1; TRBD1 is a possible D gene (5 bases). From germline, CDR1 is MGHRA and CDR2 YSYEKL. The CDR3 has 15 residues. Trimming pared 4 bases from V and 2 bases from J, leaving 14 bases between. The CDR3 here is CASSPNFDSNTEAFF. The CDR3, as DNA: TGCGCCAGCAGCCCCAACTTCGACAGTAACACTGAAGCTTTCTTT.

The rearrangement joins TRBV6-6 to TRBJ2-3, with 7 bases matching TRBD2. Trimming at V came to 0 bases and at J to 6 bases, leaving 6 bases not matched to a gene. Germline V gives CDR1 MNHNY, CDR2 SVGAGI (reference sequence). CDR3 length equals 15 residues. The CDR3 DNA reads TGTGCCAGCAGTTACTCGACGGGGGAGGGGGATACGCAGTATTTT. Residues: CASSYSTGEGDTQYF.